What follows are 3 T cell receptor beta chains derived from one specimen sequenced in a study of shared clonotypes between healthy human individuals. The assay was immunoSEQ multiplex PCR, and TCRdb's table has in-frame clones only and misses some. The sample records about 1.5 million clones, 98% being singletons. Sequenced input: naive CD4+ T cells sorted from blood. Described subset: CD45RA+ positively selected. All receptors derive from a man younger than 40 in good health.

The V call is TRBV19, the J call TRBJ2-1; 11 bases match TRBD2. Trimming at V came to 4 bases and at J to 5 bases, leaving 4 bases not matched to a gene. Germline lookup yields CDR1 LNHDA and CDR2 SQIVND (reference sequence). The CDR3 consists of 15 residues. The CDR3 coding sequence is TGTGCCAGTAGTAATGTGACTAGCGGGAACAATGAGCAGTTCTTC. This codes for CASSNVTSGNNEQFF.

This chain links TRBV11-2 with TRBJ2-1, with D hard to call. This CDR3 is built from 13 residues. With 1 base removed from V and 7 bases from J, the gap between germline ends came to 8 bases. The germline V gene encodes CDR1 SGHAT and CDR2 FQNNGV. The CDR3 DNA follows: TGTGCCAGCAGCTTAGCCCCGCATAATGAGCAGTTCTTC. Its translation: CASSLAPHNEQFF.

This chain joins TRBV7-9 and TRBJ1-2; 8 positions match TRBD1. The trim removed 5 bases at V and 10 bases at J, leaving 12 bases unmatched. The CDR3 consists of 14 residues. Germline V gene data show CDR1 as SEHNR and CDR2 as FQNEAQ (reference sequence). The CDR3 region is CASSTQRTGYDYTF. Written as DNA, the CDR3 is TGTGCCAGCAGCACACAACGGACAGGGTACGACTACACCTTC.